Listed below are T cell receptor beta chains from one sample, sequenced in a study of cytotoxic CD8 clonotypes in ibrutinib-treated CLL. The repertoire was sequenced with immunoSEQ multiplex PCR; TCRdb's copy has only in-frame clones and lacks some. The table shows around 140,000 clones, with roughly 80% occurring only once. The sample in question was PBMCs, obtained after 12 months of ibrutinib treatment. The receptors shown here come from a human donor with chronic lymphocytic leukemia. The conserved cysteine and the conserved F or W are not part of the CDR3 here.

v_call: TRBV28; j_call: TRBJ1-2; cdr3_aa: ASSLSIGYT
v_call: TRBV7-8; j_call: TRBJ2-7; cdr3_aa: ASSPGGASYEQY
v_call: TRBV29-1; j_call: TRBJ2-7; cdr3_aa: SAGIGRGSYEQY
v_call: TRBV9; j_call: TRBJ2-5; cdr3_aa: ASSVVPGQGIETQY
v_call: TRBV11-2; j_call: TRBJ2-3; cdr3_aa: ASSPGLTTDTQY
v_call: TRBV28; j_call: TRBJ1-4; cdr3_aa: ASSKTGGGHEKLF
v_call: TRBV7-2; j_call: TRBJ1-6; cdr3_aa: ASSLDRGYNSPLH
v_call: TRBV6-5; j_call: TRBJ2-7; cdr3_aa: ASRRVPTEQY
v_call: TRBV28; j_call: TRBJ2-5; cdr3_aa: ASSPTVTRQETQY
v_call: TRBV6-5; j_call: TRBJ2-5; cdr3_aa: ASSYVSSGQETQY
v_call: TRBV25-1; j_call: TRBJ2-7; cdr3_aa: ASKQTGQGGEQY
v_call: TRBV6-5; j_call: TRBJ2-2; cdr3_aa: ASREGGLTGELF
v_call: TRBV5-5; j_call: TRBJ2-2; cdr3_aa: ASTGLGSTGELF
v_call: TRBV6-1; j_call: TRBJ1-4; cdr3_aa: ASRLDRGKEKLF
v_call: TRBV11-3; j_call: TRBJ2-3; cdr3_aa: ASSLGLTGPTDTQY
v_call: TRBV27; j_call: TRBJ2-2; cdr3_aa: ASSLLGGTGELF
v_call: TRBV12-2; j_call: TRBJ2-5; cdr3_aa: ASRLAVAGGSVGSEETQY
v_call: TRBV28; j_call: TRBJ2-2; cdr3_aa: ASIRRKTAGELF
v_call: TRBV19; j_call: TRBJ2-1; cdr3_aa: ASSISLADEQF
v_call: TRBV7-9; j_call: TRBJ2-3; cdr3_aa: ANRVQVTDTQY
v_call: TRBV4-2; j_call: TRBJ1-5; cdr3_aa: ASSKGVGGNQPQH
v_call: TRBV11-2; j_call: TRBJ1-6; cdr3_aa: ASSYNGDSPLH
v_call: TRBV28; j_call: TRBJ2-1; cdr3_aa: ASSSRSSYNEQF
v_call: TRBV9; j_call: TRBJ2-7; cdr3_aa: ASSAFSLVVLDEQY
v_call: TRBV10-3; j_call: TRBJ2-1; cdr3_aa: AISESTNEQF
v_call: TRBV13; j_call: TRBJ2-3; cdr3_aa: ASSPTSGTDTQY
v_call: TRBV6-5; j_call: TRBJ1-1; cdr3_aa: ASSYSDRGQTEAF
v_call: TRBV19; j_call: TRBJ1-1; cdr3_aa: ASSIPGQGAF
v_call: TRBV7-2; j_call: TRBJ2-2; cdr3_aa: ASSLGGFGELF
v_call: TRBV6-5; j_call: TRBJ2-3; cdr3_aa: ASSPGFTDTQY
v_call: TRBV18; j_call: TRBJ2-6; cdr3_aa: ASSSTTAGANVLT
v_call: TRBV28; j_call: TRBJ1-1; cdr3_aa: ASSRDRGSEAF
v_call: TRBV9; j_call: TRBJ1-5; cdr3_aa: ASSVEANQPQH
v_call: TRBV7-6; j_call: TRBJ1-3; cdr3_aa: ASSLEGFLSGNTIY
v_call: TRBV7-8; j_call: TRBJ2-7; cdr3_aa: ASSPTGQGLREQY
v_call: TRBV6-4; j_call: TRBJ1-2; cdr3_aa: ASSQGGADGYT
v_call: TRBV7-9; j_call: TRBJ2-3; cdr3_aa: ASSFLAGDTDTQY
v_call: TRBV15; j_call: TRBJ2-1; cdr3_aa: ATSRDTSSGGAHEQF
v_call: TRBV7-9; j_call: TRBJ1-1; cdr3_aa: ASSPWQGNFNTEAF
v_call: TRBV27; j_call: TRBJ1-5; cdr3_aa: ASSLSGYRNQPQH
v_call: TRBV7-6; j_call: TRBJ2-7; cdr3_aa: ASSLDRVTEQY
v_call: TRBV5-6; j_call: TRBJ2-1; cdr3_aa: ASSFNRWFGGSSYNEQF
v_call: TRBV7-2; j_call: TRBJ2-7; cdr3_aa: ASSLVAGSYEQY
v_call: TRBV30; j_call: TRBJ1-1; cdr3_aa: AWREGPEAF
v_call: TRBV6-5; j_call: TRBJ2-3; cdr3_aa: ASSYGTSYTDTQY
v_call: TRBV27; j_call: TRBJ1-6; cdr3_aa: ASSRTASRVSPLH
v_call: TRBV6-5; j_call: TRBJ1-1; cdr3_aa: ASSLRAGDQAF
v_call: TRBV5-6; j_call: TRBJ1-2; cdr3_aa: ASKGSSYGYT
v_call: TRBV5-1; j_call: TRBJ2-7; cdr3_aa: ASSLERGVSYEQY
v_call: TRBV15; j_call: TRBJ1-5; cdr3_aa: APSQGGESQH
v_call: TRBV29-1; j_call: TRBJ2-1; cdr3_aa: SVEGLVVEQF